This is a list of T cell receptor beta chains from one sample in a study of STAT3 mutations in large granular lymphocyte leukemia. Using immunoSEQ multiplex PCR, the repertoire was profiled, and TCRdb retains in-frame clones only, with some absent. Found here are about 42,000 clones, approximately 78% of them singletons; the top ten hold 0.43%. The material sequenced was PBMCs. Source of these receptors: a human donor with T large granular lymphocyte leukemia. Some clones in this sample may be carry-over from other donors' samples. Each CDR3 is given with its conserved first and last residue.

CDR3 length: 15
V gene: TRBV6-5
CDR3 protein: CATLAGGIGQETQYF

CDR3 length: 14
V gene: TRBV10-3
CDR3 protein: CAISESGAYNEQFF

CDR3 length: 13
V gene: TRBV11-3
CDR3 protein: CASSSLSTGELFF

CDR3 length: 13
V gene: TRBV29-1
CDR3 protein: CSGGTASGNTIYF

CDR3 length: 12
V gene: TRBV28
CDR3 protein: CASRGWSQPQHF

CDR3 length: 17
V gene: TRBV7-9
CDR3 protein: CASSPRGLAGNTGELFF

CDR3 length: 14
V gene: TRBV4-1
CDR3 protein: CASSRGTGDYGYTF

CDR3 length: 13
V gene: TRBV5-1
CDR3 protein: CASSLKGAYEQYF

CDR3 length: 14
V gene: TRBV5-1
CDR3 protein: CASSLGGLNQPQHF

CDR3 length: 14
V gene: TRBV27
CDR3 protein: CASADQRYPYGYTF